A single T cell receptor beta chain is shown here with its context. Per the germline V gene, CDR1 is GTSNPN and CDR2 is SVGIG (reference sequence). J gave up 7 bases and V 4 bases, and 7 bases lay outside the gene matches. CDR3 size: 14 residues. The data were taken from a study of blood T cell repertoires in COVID-19. Study details: Samples of COVID-19 (acute and convalescent) were obtained from the United States, Italy and Spain. T cells, B-cell-depleted T cells, or PBMCs provided the cDNA or gDNA that served as material.

As processed by the authors: Counts of nucleated cells, estimated from reference gene primer amplification, were obtained. Assay: immunoSEQ multiplex PCR; the TCRdb copy retains only in-frame clones and omits some. V and J calls and clone size follow that table, whereas D and trimming were derived from the DNA. The table has under 200,000 clones, around 83% seen once. The TCR sequence derives from a woman over 75 in a cohort sampled during active or convalescent COVID-19. Sequencing used peripheral blood. The chain recombines TRBV30 with TRBJ1-6, with 7 bases identical to TRBD1. Here the CDR3 DNA reads TGTGCCTGGATATCCAGGGGGATCAATTCACCCCTCCACTTT. Encoded protein: CAWISRGINSPLHF. Supplemented by reference TRBV30 and TRBJ1-6, the full variable domain reads SQTIHQWPATLVQPVGSPLSLECTVEGTSNPNLYWYRQAAGRGLQLLFYSVGIGQISSEVPQNLSASRPQDRQFILSSKKLLLSDSGFYLCAWISRGINSPLHFGNGTRLTVT.